This TCR beta chain was obtained from a study of T cell responses to AZD1222 COVID-19 vaccine. Study-wide findings and caveats: Along spike, vaccine-associated CD4 TCRs were found throughout, with dominance at 160-218 and 743-854. A reported finding is that nearly half of spike-specific TCRs target unmutated variant regions. The peak T cell response came first, and repertoires were sampled only after it.

Some clones are missing from TCRdb's copy, which holds only in-frame ones; the method was immunoSEQ multiplex PCR. The sample contains some 120,000 clones, 93% of which appear only once. The CDR3 is 12 residues long. Trimming removed 2 bases from V and 8 bases from J, with 8 bases in between. CDR1 and CDR2 from the germline V gene are SGHRS and YFSETQ. Note on this clone: Its cognate antigen is unknown.

This receptor was obtained from an adult in good health. This specimen was peripheral blood, taken on day 0 of AZD1222 vaccination. The chain joins TRBV5-1 to TRBJ2-1, with a possible D match to TRBD2 (5 bases). CDR3 sequence reads: CASSFLGDEQFF. DNA for the CDR3: TGCGCCAGCAGCTTCCTCGGGGATGAGCAGTTCTTC.